The next 14 T cell receptor beta chains were all read from a single sample in a study of shared clonotypes between healthy human individuals. The assay was immunoSEQ multiplex PCR, and TCRdb's table has in-frame clones only and misses some. Here the sample spans about 1.1 million clones, approximately 78% being singletons. Sequences were obtained from memory CD4+ T cells from PBMCs. Specified subset: CD45RA-negative fraction. The receptors shown here come from a man younger than 35 in good health. Some clones in this sample may be carry-over from other donors' samples.

The V call is TRBV28, the J call TRBJ1-3; D gene uncertain. The ends were cut back, 6 bases at V and 0 bases at J, with 15 bases in the middle. The CDR3 spans 16 residues. Germline assignment: CDR1 MDHEN and CDR2 SYDVKM. CDR3 bases: TGTGCCAGCAGATATCCGGGGTCCCCCTCTGGAAACACCATATATTTT. Translating it yields CASRYPGSPSGNTIYF. Drawing the rest from reference TRBV28 and TRBJ1-3, the complete variable domain is DVKVTQSSRYLVKRTGEKVFLECVQDMDHENMFWYRQDPGLGLRLIYFSYDVKMKEKGDIPEGYSVSREKKERFSLILESASTNQTSMYLCASRYPGSPSGNTIYFGEGSWLTVV.

This sequence joins TRBV7-3 and TRBJ2-2; no reliable D call. Germline values: CDR1 SGHTA, CDR2 FQGTGA. The CDR3 contains 14 residues. V was trimmed by 2 bases and J by 7 bases, leaving 11 bases between them. This CDR3 is CASSLDSLGGELFF. In nucleotides, the CDR3 is TGTGCCAGCAGCTTAGATAGCCTGGGCGGGGAGCTGTTTTTT.

In this sample, this clone turned up a few times. This chain joins TRBV9 and TRBJ1-1; D might be TRBD1 (5 bases). Germline values: CDR1 SGDLS, CDR2 YYNGEE. This CDR3 region has 14 residues. V was cut by 3 bases and J by 4 bases, with 13 bases left in between. CDR3 coding DNA: TGTGCCAGCAGCGCTCAGGTTAGGGGCACTGAAGCTTTCTTT. Residues: CASSAQVRGTEAFF.

The CDR3 protein is CASSFPGGREAFF. The CDR3 DNA follows: TGTGCCAGCAGCTTTCCGGGGGGACGTGAAGCTTTCTTT. The gene calls are TRBV7-3 and TRBJ1-1; D perhaps matches TRBD1 (5 bases). This CDR3 contains 13 residues. From germline, CDR1 is SGHTA and CDR2 FQGTGA. The V end was cut by 3 bases, the J end by 7 bases, with 12 bases between.

V and J are TRBV2 and TRBJ1-6; the match to TRBD1 covers 11 bases. Germline values: CDR1 SNHLY, CDR2 FYNNEI. The length of the CDR3 is 16 residues. After removal of 4 bases from V and 6 bases from J, the junction contained 5 bases not matched to a gene. The CDR3 loop is CASSAGQGAPNSPLHF. CDR3 in DNA: TGTGCCAGCAGTGCCGGACAGGGGGCGCCTAATTCACCCCTCCACTTT.

The J gene is TRBJ2-1, the V gene TRBV7-9, with D possibly TRBD1 on 6 matching bases. CDR1 and CDR2 (germline): SEHNR, FQNEAQ (reference sequence). The length of the CDR3 is 15 residues. The V and J ends lost 3 bases and 4 bases respectively, with 13 bases between them. The CDR3 DNA sequence: TGTGCCAGCAGCTTCACCGGGACAAAATACAATGAGCAGTTCTTC. Translation: CASSFTGTKYNEQFF.

The chain links TRBV28 to TRBJ2-5, with 10 bases identical to TRBD1. The germline gives CDR1 MDHEN, CDR2 SYDVKM. The CDR3 sequence is 15 residues long. The trim removed 6 bases at V and 5 bases at J, leaving 9 bases unmatched. The CDR3 spells CASSQTGGAGETQYF. The CDR3 DNA follows: TGTGCCAGCAGCCAGACAGGGGGCGCGGGCGAGACCCAGTACTTC.

This rearrangement joins TRBV19 to TRBJ1-2, with unresolved D. Trimming pared 0 bases from V and 6 bases from J, leaving 8 bases between. Germline V gene sequence: CDR1 LNHDA, CDR2 SQIVND (reference sequence). This CDR3 comprises 13 residues. The CDR3, as DNA: TGTGCCAGTAGTATAGATCCCAATGATGGCTACACCTTC. Translating gives CASSIDPNDGYTF.

V gene TRBV27 combines with J gene TRBJ2-2; D call uncertain. The V gene lost 7 bases and the J gene lost 6 bases, with 15 bases spanning the gap. Germline V CDR1 and CDR2: MNHEY, SMNVEV (reference sequence). The CDR3 has 14 residues. The CDR3 spells CASTSVRVPGELFF. DNA of the CDR3: TGTGCCAGCACCTCCGTTAGGGTCCCCGGGGAGCTGTTTTTT.

This chain connects TRBV4-3 to TRBJ1-3; no definite D call. The length of the CDR3 is 15 residues. V shed 0 bases and J shed 4 bases, with 10 bases lying between them. The germline V gene has CDR1 LGHNA and CDR2 YSLEER. Here the CDR3 reads CASSQDSRQGNTIYF. The CDR3 nucleotides are TGCGCCAGCAGCCAAGATTCCCGTCAGGGAAACACCATATATTTT.

The chain carries TRBV19 and TRBJ1-2, with D perhaps TRBD1 (6 bases). The CDR3 consists of 13 residues. V was clipped by 7 bases and J by 8 bases, with 17 bases between them. Per germline, CDR1 LNHDA and CDR2 SQIVND (reference sequence). CDR3: CASNPTGRGGYTF. The CDR3 DNA sequence: TGTGCCAGTAATCCAACAGGGAGGGGAGGCTACACCTTC.

A note on this clone: Other DNA variants within this sample encode the same CDR3. The chain has TRBV5-1 and TRBJ1-3, with D tentatively TRBD1 (5 bases). The CDR3 is 16 residues long. The germline V gene has CDR1 SGHRS and CDR2 YFSETQ. V lost 0 bases and J lost 1, with 11 bases in between. This chain's CDR3 is CASSLVGTASGNTIYF. The DNA for the CDR3 is TGCGCCAGCAGCTTGGTAGGGACGGCTTCTGGAAACACCATATATTTT.

This clone has only a few counts. V gene TRBV7-2 combines with J gene TRBJ1-3; TRBD1 matches 7 bases. This CDR3 has 15 amino acids. Germline V gene lookup returns CDR1 SGHTA and CDR2 FQGNSA. Trimming removed 5 bases from V and 0 bases from J; junction bases left unmatched: 4. As DNA, the CDR3 is TGTGCCAGCAGCGCGGGACAGTTCTCTGGAAACACCATATATTTT. Residues: CASSAGQFSGNTIYF.

A single count supports this clone. The chain combines TRBV20-1 with TRBJ1-1; no clear D gene. Trimming pared 6 bases from V and 4 bases from J, leaving 9 bases between. This CDR3 is built from 11 residues. Germline V gene sequence: CDR1 DFQATT, CDR2 SNEGSKA (reference sequence). CDR3: CSASEFTEAFF. CDR3 bases: TGCAGTGCCAGCGAATTCACTGAAGCTTTCTTT.